Shown below are 20 T cell receptor beta chains from a single sample sequenced in a study of blood T cell repertoires in COVID-19. Repertoires were generated with immunoSEQ multiplex PCR, while TCRdb's copy carries only in-frame clones and drops some. The table shows roughly 240,000 clones, with approximately 82% occurring only once. The sample taken for sequencing was peripheral blood. These receptors were obtained from a man aged 35-49 years who had recovered from COVID-19.

The chain recombines TRBV5-1 with TRBJ1-3; no clear D. CDR3 length: 15 amino acids. CDR1 and CDR2 (germline): SGHRS, YFSETQ. V shed 0 bases and J shed 4 bases, with 11 bases lying between them. CDR3 amino acids: CASSLVGVKGNTIYF. CDR3 DNA sequence: TGCGCCAGCAGCTTGGTCGGGGTGAAAGGAAACACCATATATTTT.

This chain uses TRBV20-1 with TRBJ2-1; D might be TRBD1 (5 bases). Trimming pared 7 bases from V and 3 bases from J, leaving 7 bases between. The length of the CDR3 is 11 residues. The germline V gene encodes CDR1 DFQATT and CDR2 SNEGSKA (reference sequence). In DNA, the CDR3 is TGCAGTGGGGGCCTCTACAATGAGCAGTTCTTC. As protein: CSGGLYNEQFF.

This chain connects TRBV4-3 to TRBJ1-2; D not resolved. Germline lookup yields CDR1 LGHNA and CDR2 YSLEER. This CDR3 has 13 amino acids. Trimming pared 4 bases from V and 3 bases from J, leaving 9 bases between. CDR3 sequence (DNA): TGCGCCAGCAGCCCAGACGGGTACTATGGCTACACCTTC. Translation: CASSPDGYYGYTF.

This rearrangement joins TRBV16 to TRBJ1-1; TRBD1 is a possible D gene (6 bases). Germline V gives CDR1 KGHSY, CDR2 FQNENV. The germline V and J ends were trimmed by 3 bases and 2 bases, with 16 bases remaining between them. This CDR3 is 16 amino acids long. This chain's CDR3 is CASSHNFYRENTEAFF. The CDR3 DNA is TGTGCCAGCAGCCACAATTTTTACAGGGAAAACACTGAAGCTTTCTTT. Filled out from reference TRBV16 and TRBJ1-1, the complete variable domain reads GEEVAQTPKHLVRGEGQKAKLYCAPIKGHSYVFWYQQVLKNEFKFLISFQNENVFDETGMPKERFSAKCLPNSPCSLEIQATKLEDSAVYFCASSHNFYRENTEAFFGQGTRLTVV.

The V gene is TRBV7-2, the J gene TRBJ2-1; 13 bases line up with TRBD2. V was clipped by 2 bases and J by 9 bases; unmatched bases: 7. Germline CDR1 reads SGHTA; CDR2 reads FQGNSA. This CDR3 spans 16 amino acids. As DNA, the CDR3 is TGTGCCAGCAGCTTAACGAGACTAGCGGGAGGTATTGAGCAGTTCTTC. Translated, it gives CASSLTRLAGGIEQFF.

The rearrangement links TRBV10-1 to TRBJ2-7; D might be TRBD2 (7 bases). Germline V gene sequence: CDR1 WNHNN, CDR2 SYGVQD (reference sequence). The ends were cut back, 5 bases at V and 0 bases at J, with 11 bases in the middle. CDR3 length: 14 residues. DNA for the CDR3: TGCGCCAGCAGTCGAGGGGGGGACTCCTACGAGCAGTACTTC. This codes for CASSRGGDSYEQYF.

This clone was seen a handful of times. The chain links TRBV4-1 to TRBJ2-7, with 11 bases fitting TRBD2. The CDR3 is 17 residues long. The germline V gene has CDR1 MGHRA and CDR2 YSYEKL. J gave up 3 bases and V 5 bases, and 12 bases lay outside the gene matches. CDR3 sequence (DNA): TGCGCCAGCAGCGTCGGGACTAGCGGAAGTGCCCTCTACGAGCAGTACTTC. Its protein is CASSVGTSGSALYEQYF.

This chain links TRBV7-2 with TRBJ2-5, with 11 bases that match TRBD2. V lost 4 bases to trimming and J lost 2 bases; unmatched junction nucleotides: 9. Germline loops: CDR1 SGHTA, CDR2 FQGNSA. The length of the CDR3 is 17 residues. The CDR3 bases are TGTGCCAGCAGCTCTAGTCTAGCGGGAGGAGGGCAAGAGACCCAGTACTTC. It translates to CASSSSLAGGGQETQYF. Complete variable domain (other parts from reference TRBV7-2 and TRBJ2-5): GAGVSQSPSNKVTEKGKDVELRCDPISGHTALYWYRQSLGQGLEFLIYFQGNSAPDKSGLPSDRFSAERTGGSVSTLTIQRTQQEDSAVYLCASSSSLAGGGQETQYFGPGTRLLVL.

This chain uses TRBV30 with TRBJ2-5, with a weak D call TRBD2 (6 bases). This CDR3 has 12 amino acids. V lost 2 bases and J lost 5, with 9 bases in between. Germline V gene lookup returns CDR1 GTSNPN and CDR2 SVGIG (reference sequence). For the CDR3, the DNA is TGTGCCTGGAGTCCAGGGAGGGAGACCCAGTACTTC. Its protein product is CAWSPGRETQYF.

The chain links TRBV5-4 to TRBJ1-2, with D maybe TRBD1 (6 bases). The germline V and J ends were trimmed by 4 bases and 0 bases, with 13 bases remaining between them. This CDR3 is 15 amino acids long. CDR1 and CDR2 (germline): SGHNT, YYREEE (reference sequence). The CDR3 DNA reads as TGTGCCAGCAGCCCCGGGGGGCAAGCTAACTATGGCTACACCTTC. Protein product: CASSPGGQANYGYTF.

The rearrangement links TRBV7-6 to TRBJ2-3; 8 bases map to TRBD2. CDR1 is SGHVS and CDR2 is FNYEAQ in the germline V gene. V shed 1 base, J shed 0 bases, and the junction held 3 bases outside the gene matches. The CDR3 covers 16 residues. CDR3 region: CASSLDASGSTDTQYF. For the CDR3, the DNA is TGTGCCAGCAGCTTAGATGCTAGCGGGAGCACAGATACGCAGTATTTT.

The chain recombines TRBV20-1 with TRBJ1-2, with D uncertain. Trimming stripped 3 bases from V and 2 bases from J, with 7 bases between. Germline V CDR1 and CDR2: DFQATT, SNEGSKA (reference sequence). The CDR3 covers 12 residues. For the CDR3, the DNA is TGCAGTGCTAGTCCCGTCAACTATGGCTACACCTTC. Translating it yields CSASPVNYGYTF.

The chain is built from TRBV7-8 and TRBJ2-7; perhaps TRBD1 as D (6 bases). The CDR3 length is 16 residues. Trimming pared 5 bases from V and 0 bases from J, leaving 17 bases between. The germline V gene has CDR1 SGHVS and CDR2 FQNEAQ. The CDR3 loop is CASSERQAPYSYEQYF. CDR3 coding DNA: TGTGCCAGCAGCGAAAGACAGGCGCCCTACTCCTACGAGCAGTACTTC.

The chain uses TRBV11-2 and TRBJ1-1; possible D gene TRBD1, 5 bases. CDR1 and CDR2 from the germline V gene are SGHAT and FQNNGV. V was trimmed by 5 bases and J by 5 bases, leaving 12 bases between them. The CDR3 is 13 amino acids. The CDR3 bases are TGTGCCAGCAGCCCCGATAGGGGAACTGAAGCTTTCTTT. This sequence encodes CASSPDRGTEAFF.

This clone was recorded once. The chain joins TRBV7-2 to TRBJ2-7, with TRBD1 as a possible D gene (5 bases). The CDR3 is made up of 14 amino acids. The V gene's germline CDR1 is SGHTA and CDR2 FQGNSA. V lost 5 bases and J lost 7, with 18 bases in between. As DNA, the CDR3 is TGTGCCAGCAGCCCCCGGACACCGCCGCGGGAGCAGTACTTC. Amino acid sequence: CASSPRTPPREQYF.

V is TRBV19 and J is TRBJ1-1; a weak D match, TRBD1 (5 bases). The V and J ends lost 6 bases and 13 bases respectively, with 24 bases between them. This CDR3 contains 14 residues. The germline gives CDR1 LNHDA, CDR2 SQIVND (reference sequence). The DNA for the CDR3 is TGTGCCAGTAGGCCGAACCTCAGGGTATACCTAGGTTTCTTT. Protein: CASRPNLRVYLGFF.

The V and J genes are TRBV29-1 and TRBJ1-1, with D possibly TRBD1 on 5 matching bases. Germline V gives CDR1 SQVTM, CDR2 ANQGSEA. This CDR3 has 15 amino acids. The V and J ends lost 1 base and 3 bases respectively, with 15 bases between them. CDR3 protein: CSVEGRVRVHTEAFF. The CDR3 DNA reads TGCAGCGTTGAAGGAAGGGTCAGGGTTCACACTGAAGCTTTCTTT. Using reference TRBV29-1 and TRBJ1-1 for the parts outside the CDR3, the full variable domain is SAVISQKPSRDICQRGTSLTIQCQVDSQVTMMFWYRQQPGQSLTLIATANQGSEATYESGFVIDKFPISRPNLTFSTLTVSNMSPEDSSIYLCSVEGRVRVHTEAFFGQGTRLTVV.

The chain recombines TRBV29-1 with TRBJ1-2, with no clear D. Per germline, CDR1 SQVTM and CDR2 ANQGSEA. Trimming removed 6 bases at V and 0 bases at J, with 17 bases between. The CDR3 contains 15 residues. The CDR3 sequence: CSVATIQAPNYGYTF. The CDR3 DNA sequence: TGCAGCGTCGCCACCATACAAGCGCCTAACTATGGCTACACCTTC.

The gene calls are TRBV29-1 and TRBJ2-3, with 9 nucleotides matching TRBD1. V lost 1 base to trimming and J lost 1 base; unmatched junction nucleotides: 6. There are 16 residues in the CDR3. Germline V gives CDR1 SQVTM, CDR2 ANQGSEA. The CDR3 sequence is CSVEGIGDRGTDTQYF. DNA of the CDR3: TGCAGCGTTGAAGGAATTGGGGACAGGGGCACAGATACGCAGTATTTT.

This clone has more than one count but fewer than ten. The chain links TRBV11-3 to TRBJ2-1, with TRBD2 matching over 9 bases. Germline V gene lookup returns CDR1 SGHNT and CDR2 YENEEA. V was clipped by 3 bases and J by 2 bases; unmatched bases: 2. The CDR3 has 15 residues. The CDR3 reads CASSFAGGPYNEQFF. The CDR3 coding sequence is TGTGCCAGCAGCTTCGCGGGAGGGCCCTACAATGAGCAGTTCTTC.